The rows below give T cell receptor beta chains drawn from one sample of a study of cytomegalovirus exposure and HLA in healthy donors. Some clones are missing from TCRdb's copy, which holds only in-frame ones; the method was immunoSEQ multiplex PCR. Seen here are roughly 120,000 clones, roughly 83% observed once, and the top ten hold around 4.4%. Sequenced material: PBMCs. The receptors here all came from a man in his thirties or forties in good health and CMV-seropositive. The CDR3 runs from the conserved cysteine through the conserved F or W. The D gene is left open where the match is weak. Not every row has a clone size; where given, it reads once, few, many or a size class.

CASEIPGTYYGYTF	TGTGCCAGCGAGATACCGGGGACTTACTATGGCTACACCTTC	.	TRBV28	TRBJ1-2	.
CASTRPDRGGGYTF	TGTGCCAGCACCCGCCCGGACAGGGGAGGTGGCTACACCTTC	TRBD1	TRBV6-1	TRBJ1-2	.
CASSPQWGAEAFF	TGTGCCAGCAGCCCTCAGTGGGGCGCTGAAGCTTTCTTT	.	TRBV7-2	TRBJ1-1	.
CASFDRGRDSGELFF	TGCGCCAGCTTTGACAGGGGGCGTGACAGCGGGGAGCTGTTTTTT	TRBD1	TRBV5-1	TRBJ2-2	.
CASSQDAEEEQYF	TGCGCCAGCAGCCAAGATGCAGAGGAAGAGCAGTACTTC	.	TRBV4-1	TRBJ2-7	.
CASSLNGGLGQFF	TGTGCCAGCAGCTTAAACGGGGGGCTGGGGCAGTTCTTC	.	TRBV7-3	TRBJ2-1	.
CASSGGNRGTEAFF	TGTGCCAGCAGTGGAGGTAACAGGGGCACTGAAGCTTTCTTT	TRBD1	TRBV2	TRBJ1-1	few
CASGSMWAGEGETQYF	TGTGCCAGCGGTAGCATGTGGGCAGGGGAGGGGGAGACCCAGTACTTC	.	TRBV2	TRBJ2-5	.
CASSRTSGGAGTQYF	TGTGCCAGCAGTCGGACTAGCGGGGGGGCCGGCACGCAGTATTTT	TRBD2	TRBV9	TRBJ2-3	once
CASSLHVVAVETQYF	TGTGCCAGCAGCCTACATGTGGTAGCTGTCGAGACCCAGTACTTC	.	TRBV9	TRBJ2-5	.